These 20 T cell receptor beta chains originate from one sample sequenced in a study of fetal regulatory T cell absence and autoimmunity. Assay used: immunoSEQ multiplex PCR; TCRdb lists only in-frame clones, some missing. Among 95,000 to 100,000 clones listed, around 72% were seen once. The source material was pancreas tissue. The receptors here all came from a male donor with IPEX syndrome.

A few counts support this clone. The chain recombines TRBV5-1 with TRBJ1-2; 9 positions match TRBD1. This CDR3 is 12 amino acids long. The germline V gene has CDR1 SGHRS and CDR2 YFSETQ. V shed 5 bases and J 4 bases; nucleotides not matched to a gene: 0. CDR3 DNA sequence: TGCGCCAGCAGGACAGGGGGCTATGGCTACACCTTC. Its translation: CASRTGGYGYTF.

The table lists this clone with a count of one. CDR3 nucleotides: TGTGCCAGCAGTGAAAGTGTCTATACAGATACGCAGTATTTT. Residues: CASSESVYTDTQYF. The chain uses TRBV2 and TRBJ2-3; no reliable D call. V shed 2 bases and J shed 3 bases, with 9 bases lying between them. The CDR3 spans 14 residues. Germline CDR1 reads SNHLY; CDR2 reads FYNNEI.

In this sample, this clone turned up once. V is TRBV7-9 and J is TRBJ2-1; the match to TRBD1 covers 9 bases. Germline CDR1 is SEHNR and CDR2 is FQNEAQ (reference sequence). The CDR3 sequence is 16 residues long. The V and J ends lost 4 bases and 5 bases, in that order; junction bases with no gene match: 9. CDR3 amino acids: CASSSPGQGLNNEQFF. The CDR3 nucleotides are TGTGCCAGCAGCTCCCCCGGACAGGGGCTCAACAATGAGCAGTTCTTC.

As DNA, the CDR3 is TGTGCCAGTAGCAGGGGCTCTGGAAACACCATATATTTT. This sequence encodes CASSRGSGNTIYF. The chain couples TRBV19 to TRBJ1-3; the D gene is possibly TRBD1 (6 bases). V was trimmed by 6 bases and J by 0 bases, leaving 6 bases between them. This CDR3 spans 13 amino acids. In germline, CDR1 is LNHDA, CDR2 SQIVND (reference sequence).

CDR3 nucleotide sequence: TGTGCCAGCAGCTTAGATGGCCTCCCCTTGTATTGGCAGTATTTT. Translated: CASSLDGLPLYWQYF. The chain links TRBV7-2 to TRBJ2-3; D unresolved. V was trimmed by 1 base and J by 11 bases, leaving 19 bases between them. The CDR3 loop spans 15 amino acids. CDR1 and CDR2 (germline): SGHTA, FQGNSA.

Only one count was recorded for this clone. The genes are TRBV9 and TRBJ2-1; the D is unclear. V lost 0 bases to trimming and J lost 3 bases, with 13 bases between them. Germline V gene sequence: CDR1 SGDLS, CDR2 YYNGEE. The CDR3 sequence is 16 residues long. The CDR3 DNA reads TGTGCCAGCAGCGTAGATTGGGCTAACGACTACAATGAGCAGTTCTTC. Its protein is CASSVDWANDYNEQFF.

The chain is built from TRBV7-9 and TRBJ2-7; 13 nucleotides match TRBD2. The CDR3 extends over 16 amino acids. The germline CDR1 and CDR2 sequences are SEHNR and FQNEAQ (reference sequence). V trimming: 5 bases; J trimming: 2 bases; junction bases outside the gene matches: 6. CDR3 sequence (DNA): TGTGCCAGCAGCCCCTTAGGGACTAGCGGGACCTACGAGCAGTACTTC. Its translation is CASSPLGTSGTYEQYF.

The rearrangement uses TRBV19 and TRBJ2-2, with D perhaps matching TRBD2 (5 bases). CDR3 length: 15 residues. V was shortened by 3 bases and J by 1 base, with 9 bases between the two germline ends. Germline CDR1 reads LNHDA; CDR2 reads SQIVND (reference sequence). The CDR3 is CASSMAGLNTGELFF. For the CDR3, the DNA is TGTGCCAGTAGTATGGCGGGCCTGAACACCGGGGAGCTGTTTTTT.

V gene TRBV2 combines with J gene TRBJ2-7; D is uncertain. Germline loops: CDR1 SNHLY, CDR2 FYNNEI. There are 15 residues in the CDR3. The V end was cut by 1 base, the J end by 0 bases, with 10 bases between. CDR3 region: CASSEVPQSSYEQYF. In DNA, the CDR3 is TGTGCCAGCAGTGAAGTCCCCCAGAGCTCCTACGAGCAGTACTTC.

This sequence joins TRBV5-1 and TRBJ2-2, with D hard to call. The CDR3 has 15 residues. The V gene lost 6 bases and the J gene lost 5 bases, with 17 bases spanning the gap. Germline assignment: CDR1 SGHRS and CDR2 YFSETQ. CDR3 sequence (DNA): TGCGCCAGCAACCATCCCCTCCTGGAAACCGGGGAGCTGTTTTTT. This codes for CASNHPLLETGELFF.

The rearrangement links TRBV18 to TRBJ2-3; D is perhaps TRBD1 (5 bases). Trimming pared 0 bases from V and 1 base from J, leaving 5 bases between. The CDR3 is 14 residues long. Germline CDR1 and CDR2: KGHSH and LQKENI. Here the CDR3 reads CASSPPGGTDTQYF. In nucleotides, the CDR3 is TGTGCCAGCTCACCACCAGGGGGCACAGATACGCAGTATTTT.

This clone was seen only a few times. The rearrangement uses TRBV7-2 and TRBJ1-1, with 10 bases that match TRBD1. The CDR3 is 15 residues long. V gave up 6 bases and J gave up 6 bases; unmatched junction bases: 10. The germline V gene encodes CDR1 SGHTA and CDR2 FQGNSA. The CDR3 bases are TGTGCCAGCAGGCAGACAGGGGGCGCGAGCTCTGAAGCTTTCTTT. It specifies CASRQTGGASSEAFF.

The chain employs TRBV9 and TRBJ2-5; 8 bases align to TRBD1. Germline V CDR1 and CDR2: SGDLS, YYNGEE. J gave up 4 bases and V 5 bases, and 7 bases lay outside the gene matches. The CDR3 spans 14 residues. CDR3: CASSDPGTGETQYF. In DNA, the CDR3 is TGTGCCAGCAGTGATCCCGGGACAGGAGAGACCCAGTACTTC.

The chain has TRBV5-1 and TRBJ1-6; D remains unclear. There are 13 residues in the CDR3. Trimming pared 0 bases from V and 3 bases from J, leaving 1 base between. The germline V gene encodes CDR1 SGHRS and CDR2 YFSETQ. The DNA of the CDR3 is TGCGCCAGCAGCTTGGACTATAATTCACCCCTCCACTTT. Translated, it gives CASSLDYNSPLHF.

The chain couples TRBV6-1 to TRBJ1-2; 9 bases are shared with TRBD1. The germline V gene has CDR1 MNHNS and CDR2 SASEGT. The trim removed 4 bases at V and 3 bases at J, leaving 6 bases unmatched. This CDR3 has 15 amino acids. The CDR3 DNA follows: TGTGCCAGCAGTGGCTGGGACAGGGTACACTATGGCTACACCTTC. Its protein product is CASSGWDRVHYGYTF.

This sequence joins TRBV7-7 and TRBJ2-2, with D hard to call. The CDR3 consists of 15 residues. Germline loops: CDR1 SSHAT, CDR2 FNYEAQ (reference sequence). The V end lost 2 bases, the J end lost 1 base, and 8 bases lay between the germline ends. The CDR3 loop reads CASSLIGGNTGELFF. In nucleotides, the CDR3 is TGTGCCAGCAGCTTAATTGGCGGGAACACCGGGGAGCTGTTTTTT.

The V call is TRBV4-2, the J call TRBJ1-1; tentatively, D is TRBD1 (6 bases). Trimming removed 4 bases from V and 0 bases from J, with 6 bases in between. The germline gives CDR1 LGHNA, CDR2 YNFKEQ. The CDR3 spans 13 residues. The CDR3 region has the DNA TGTGCCAGCAGCCGGGACATGAACACTGAAGCTTTCTTT. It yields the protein CASSRDMNTEAFF.

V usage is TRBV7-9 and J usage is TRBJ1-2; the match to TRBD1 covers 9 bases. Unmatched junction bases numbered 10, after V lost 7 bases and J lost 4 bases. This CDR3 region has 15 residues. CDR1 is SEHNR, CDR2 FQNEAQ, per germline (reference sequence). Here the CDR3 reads CASIGTTGGVYGYTF. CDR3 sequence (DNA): TGTGCCAGCATAGGGACGACAGGGGGAGTCTATGGCTACACCTTC.

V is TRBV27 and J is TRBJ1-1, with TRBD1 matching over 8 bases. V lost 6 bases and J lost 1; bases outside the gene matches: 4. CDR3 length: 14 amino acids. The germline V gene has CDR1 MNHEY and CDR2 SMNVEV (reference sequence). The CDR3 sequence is CASRKDRANTEAFF. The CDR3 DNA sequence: TGTGCCAGCAGGAAGGACAGGGCGAACACTGAAGCTTTCTTT.

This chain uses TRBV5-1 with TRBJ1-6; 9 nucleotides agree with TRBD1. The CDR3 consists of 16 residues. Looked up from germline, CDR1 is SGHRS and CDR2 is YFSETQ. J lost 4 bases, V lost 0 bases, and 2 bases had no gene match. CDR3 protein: CASSLGDRVYNSPLHF. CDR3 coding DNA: TGCGCCAGCAGCTTGGGGGACAGGGTTTATAATTCACCCCTCCACTTT. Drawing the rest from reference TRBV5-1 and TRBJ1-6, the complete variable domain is KAGVTQTPRYLIKTRGQQVTLSCSPISGHRSVSWYQQTPGQGLQFLFEYFSETQRNKGNFPGRFSGRQFSNSRSEMNVSTLELGDSALYLCASSLGDRVYNSPLHFGNGTRLTVT.